This note documents a single T cell receptor (beta chain) sequence. This clone's antigen is unknown. Nothing much larger sits one base from this clone, and base qualities are not available. From the cysteine through the phenylalanine, the CDR3 covers 13 amino acids. The entry retains the CDR3 DNA only, 39 bases that are in frame from base 1. The V and J ends are trimmed by 3 bases and 5 bases, leaving 8 bases between them. From a lookup of the germline V gene, CDR1 and CDR2 are MNHEY and SVGAGI. The data derive from a study of shared clonotypes between healthy human individuals (dated by TCRdb to 2020 to 2022). At the level of the whole study: A few men and two women, aged 18 to 49 years, made up the cohort. To increase sequencing depth and limit assay-specific biases, different laboratories used diverse techniques to prepare libraries and sequence TCR repertoires. Per donor, leukapheresis produced somewhere between about 0.9 and 9.5 billion PBMCs. For each donor, CD4 naive and CD4 memory were each given three plates, CD8 naive was given two plates, and CD8 memory was given one plate. To estimate repertoire size and how much clonotypes are shared between individuals, the study performed deep sequencing of blood TCR repertoires from a handful of healthy adults. On the study overall, not on this receptor specifically: Naive subsets generally had larger estimated clonotype richness than memory subsets did. Because the study included only a small number of donors, the genetic and exposure-history diversity represented was limited. Sampling was restricted to blood, and TCR repertoires in tissues likely differ from the TCR repertoires found in blood. Pairwise subsampling led to the expectation that sequencing depth would affect the degree of clonotype sharing among donors. Even with the large sequencing depth, rarefaction of the sorted-subset datasets indicated that sequencing was incomplete. Sharing across a handful of donors was observed for around 5% of naive CD4, about 3.2% of naive CD8, 2% to 2.5% of memory CD4, and less than 0.45% of memory CD8 clonotypes. Compared with non-shared clonotypes, the clonotypes found in all four sorted-subset donors had higher generation probabilities.

The donors were healthy, HIV-negative adults with no recently reported acute infections or vaccinations. All donors were Caucasian adults living in Nashville, Tennessee, USA. CD4+ T cells were enriched by magnetic negative selection, after which naive cells were positively selected on CD45RA and the negative fraction was taken as the memory subset. After blood collection by leukapheresis, PBMCs were isolated using Ficoll-Histopaque density gradient centrifugation and then cryopreserved in the vapor phase of liquid nitrogen. Analytical flow cytometry was used to check the purity and quantity of each magnetically sorted T cell population. From each sorted fraction, genomic DNA was isolated and quantified by UV absorbance on a Nanodrop 2000c. TCR CDR3 regions were amplified from genomic DNA by multiplex PCR using the deep immunoSEQ assay. Extracted genomic DNA from each cell subset was spread evenly across all wells of several immunoSEQ 96-well plates, with each plate serving as a replicate. For sorted subsets, 150 to 250 ng of genomic DNA, equivalent to 25,000 to 35,000 T cell genomes, went into each replicate PCR. The purified libraries were quantified using a Qubit 3.0 fluorometer, sized with a Bioanalyzer 2100, and then quantified again using the KAPA Library Quantification kit. Each immunoSEQ 96-well plate was sequenced on its own single-read 150-cycle Illumina NextSeq 550 flow cell. Per the authors' processing: The immunoSEQ output contained only junctional sequences without quality scores, so filtering could not match that applied to full-length reads. Sequences were annotated with PyIR, a Python wrapper for IgBLAST v1.9, and V/J genes and CDR3 were assigned using IMGT germline references. Reads with weak V/J assignments (E-value above 1e-6), missing CDR3, stop codons, out-of-frame junctions, or ambiguous translated residues were removed. A V3J clonotype was defined by an identical inferred V gene, J gene, and CDR3 amino acid sequence. To compute the percentage overlap between repertoires, the number of shared unique clonotypes was divided by the size of the smaller repertoire. Repertoire richness was assessed with RTK rarefaction, the Chao1 estimator, and Recon v2.1 estimates of unobserved clonotypes. Generation probabilities for all TCRbeta clonotypes obtained by the gDNA method from a handful of donors were computed using OLGA. Drawn from immuneACCESS, this table holds only the in-frame rearrangements with V and J called that TCRdb kept. Clones are partly lost; checked studies trace under half to an unresolved V gene and leave the rest unexplained. V, J and clone size reflect that table, while D and trimming were determined from the DNA. In all, the sample holds approximately 980,000 clones, and roughly 72% of those were seen once. The ten largest clonotypes hold about 1.5% of the sample.

The chain links TRBV6-5 with TRBJ1-5, with an unclear D gene assignment. Sample: memory CD4+ T cells sorted from blood. The sample's cell subset or site, from its label and the paper: CD45RA-negative fraction. This TCR was recovered from a man between 18 and 35 years old in good health. The DNA is as follows: TGTGCCAGCAGTTATAATCTCGATCAGCCCCAGCATTTT. Its amino acids are CASSYNLDQPQHF.